Given below is one T cell receptor beta chain in context. Its antigen is undetermined. This sample stems from a study of PD-1 blockade in classical Hodgkin lymphoma. Overall study results and limits: CD4+ TCR diversity, unlike CD8+, climbed significantly by C4D1. Prior to therapy, complete responders displayed diversity much like that of newly diagnosed patients.

The sample's time point: cycle 4 day 1 (C4D1), after six to seven weeks of nivolumab. There was relapse after autologous stem cell transplantation in every patient, and there was variation in brentuximab vedotin exposure. The study recorded best responses of complete response, partial response or progressive disease. This CDR3 has 13 residues. Per germline, CDR1 MNHNS and CDR2 SASEGT. The V gene end was trimmed by 6 bases and the J gene end by 6 bases; junction bases not matched to a gene: 5. The protocol was immunoSEQ multiplex PCR, while the TCRdb copy is restricted to in-frame clones and leaves out a portion. The sample includes around 30,000 clones, around four fifths of them seen just once.

The gene calls are TRBV6-1 and TRBJ1-5; TRBD1 agrees at 7 bases. The sequence came from a human donor with classical Hodgkin lymphoma. Source: peripheral blood mononuclear cells (PBMCs), taken before the fourth cycle of nivolumab. The CDR3 DNA is TGTGCCAGCAGCTCGGACAGGAGTCAGCCCCAGCATTTT. Its translation: CASSSDRSQPQHF.